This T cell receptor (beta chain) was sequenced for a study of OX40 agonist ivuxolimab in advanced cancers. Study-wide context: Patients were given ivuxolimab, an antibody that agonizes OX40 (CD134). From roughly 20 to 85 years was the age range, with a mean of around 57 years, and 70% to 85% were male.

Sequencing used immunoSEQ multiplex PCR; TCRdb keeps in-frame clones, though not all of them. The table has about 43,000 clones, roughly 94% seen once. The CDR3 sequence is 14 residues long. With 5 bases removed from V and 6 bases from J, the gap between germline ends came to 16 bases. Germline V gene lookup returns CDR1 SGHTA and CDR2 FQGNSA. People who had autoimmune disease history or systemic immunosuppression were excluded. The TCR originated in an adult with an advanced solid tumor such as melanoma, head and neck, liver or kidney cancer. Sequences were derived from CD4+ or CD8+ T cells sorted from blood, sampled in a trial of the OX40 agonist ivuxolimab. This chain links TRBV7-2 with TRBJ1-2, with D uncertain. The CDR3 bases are TGTGCCAGCAGCCGACAAGGTGGGGTCCATGGCTACACCTTC. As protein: CASSRQGGVHGYTF.